The entry below gives a single T cell receptor (beta chain) sequence along with its context. The CDR3 runs to 16 residues. Germline CDR1 SGHTA, CDR2 FQGNSA. V gave up 3 bases and J gave up 0 bases, with 14 bases separating them. The PCR made use of 60 Vbeta and 13 Jbeta primers. Method: immunoSEQ multiplex PCR; TCRdb's copy keeps in-frame clones and lacks some. The sample carries roughly 99,000 clones, 79% recorded once. The data were taken from a study of cytomegalovirus exposure and HLA in healthy donors. Sequenced sample: PBMCs. This clonotype originated in a male donor in good health and CMV-seropositive. V usage is TRBV7-2 and J usage is TRBJ1-2; D is perhaps TRBD1 (5 bases). Here the CDR3 reads CASSFRGGAPNYGYTF. The CDR3, as DNA: TGTGCCAGCAGCTTTCGAGGAGGGGCCCCTAACTATGGCTACACCTTC. The complete variable domain, with remaining parts taken from reference TRBV7-2 and TRBJ1-2, reads GAGVSQSPSNKVTEKGKDVELRCDPISGHTALYWYRQSLGQGLEFLIYFQGNSAPDKSGLPSDRFSAERTGGSVSTLTIQRTQQEDSAVYLCASSFRGGAPNYGYTFGSGTRLTVV.